Given below is one T cell receptor beta chain in context. As processed by the authors: Quantification of nucleated cells was approximated via reference gene primer amplification. Here immunoSEQ multiplex PCR was the method, and the copy in TCRdb shows in-frame clones only, minus some. D and trimming come from the DNA, and the V and J calls and clone size come from that table. The sample lists 58,000 or so clones, 74% occurring once. V trimming: 1 base; J trimming: 3 bases; junction bases outside the gene matches: 6. The CDR3 contains 16 residues. Looked up from germline, CDR1 is MGHRA and CDR2 is YSYEKL. This record comes from a study of blood T cell repertoires in COVID-19. Turning to the study itself: COVID-19 samples, acute and convalescent, were from the United States, Italy and Spain. T cells, B-cell-depleted T cells, or PBMCs provided the cDNA or gDNA that served as material.

Sequenced input: peripheral blood. This sequence was found in a woman older than 75 with acute or convalescent COVID-19. The J gene is TRBJ2-5, the V gene TRBV4-1, with 9 nucleotides matching TRBD2. The CDR3 region has the DNA TGCGCCAGCAGCCAAGGTGAGCGGGAGGTCGAAGAGACCCAGTACTTC. Its translation: CASSQGEREVEETQYF.